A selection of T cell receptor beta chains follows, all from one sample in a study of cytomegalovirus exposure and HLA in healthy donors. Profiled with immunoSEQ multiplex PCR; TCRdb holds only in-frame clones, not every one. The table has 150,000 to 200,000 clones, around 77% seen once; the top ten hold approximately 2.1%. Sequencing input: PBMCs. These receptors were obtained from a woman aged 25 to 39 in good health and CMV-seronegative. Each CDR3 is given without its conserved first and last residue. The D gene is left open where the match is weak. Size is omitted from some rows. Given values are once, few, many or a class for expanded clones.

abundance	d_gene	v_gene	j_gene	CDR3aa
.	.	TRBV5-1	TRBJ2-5	ASSSRETLVETQY
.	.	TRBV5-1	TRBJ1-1	ASSFWVRGFTEAF
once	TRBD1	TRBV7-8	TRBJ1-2	ASNKDRVDYGYT
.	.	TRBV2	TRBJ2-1	ASADPRGMIYNEQF
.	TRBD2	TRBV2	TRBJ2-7	ASGRGVYEQY
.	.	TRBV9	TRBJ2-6	ASSPQSPGGPGANVLT
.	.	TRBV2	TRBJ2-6	ASSDNRASAGANVLT
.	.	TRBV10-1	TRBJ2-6	ASSESGAGANVLT
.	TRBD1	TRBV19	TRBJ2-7	ASSADVGTGGSEQY
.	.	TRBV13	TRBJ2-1	ASSPGLPNEQF
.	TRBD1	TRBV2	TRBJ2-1	ASTGQGTHNEQF
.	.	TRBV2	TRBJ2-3	ASSDLPGAGADTQY
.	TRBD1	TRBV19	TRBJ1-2	ASTGTGARGYT
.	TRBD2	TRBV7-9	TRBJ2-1	ASSRTSGGPYNEQF
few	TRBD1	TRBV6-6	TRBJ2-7	ASGGQDNSYEQY
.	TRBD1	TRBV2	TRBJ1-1	ASTDRVEYTEAF
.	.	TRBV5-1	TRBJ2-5	ASSLGVGSKGGKQY
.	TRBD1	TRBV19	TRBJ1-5	ASNPGQGSNQPQH
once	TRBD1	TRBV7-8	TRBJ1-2	ASTPGGPFAGYT
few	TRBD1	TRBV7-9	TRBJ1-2	ASSDDRGRSYT
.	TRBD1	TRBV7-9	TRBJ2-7	AVPGQGAGVYEQY
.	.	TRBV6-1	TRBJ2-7	ASSTAGTYEQY
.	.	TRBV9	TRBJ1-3	ASSVATGTGNTIY
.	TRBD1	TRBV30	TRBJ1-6	AWGDRVRGGNNSPLH
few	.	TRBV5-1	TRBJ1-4	ASSLAGRRDEKLF
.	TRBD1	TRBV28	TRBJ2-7	ASSLPGQGADYEQY
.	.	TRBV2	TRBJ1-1	ASRFSSTEAF
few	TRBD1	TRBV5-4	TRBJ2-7	ASSMGQGFSYEQY
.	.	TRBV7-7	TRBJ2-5	ASSRRGQETQY
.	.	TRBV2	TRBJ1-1	ALRGNTEAF
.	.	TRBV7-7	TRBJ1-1	ASSPSGVTEAF
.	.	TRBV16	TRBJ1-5	ASSRGRGGQPQH
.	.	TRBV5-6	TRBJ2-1	ASSFTSVSYNEQF
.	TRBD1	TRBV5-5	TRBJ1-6	ASSRQGSYNSPLH
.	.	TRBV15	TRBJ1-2	ATRGGDGRIDIYGYT
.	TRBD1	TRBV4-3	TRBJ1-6	ASSRPGQPNSPLH
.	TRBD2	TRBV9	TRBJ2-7	ASSPGGLAGVIVQY
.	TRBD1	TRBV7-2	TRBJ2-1	ASSQQGASYNEQF
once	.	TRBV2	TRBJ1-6	ATQYRDGNSPLH
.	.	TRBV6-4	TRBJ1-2	ASSDTALSNYGYT
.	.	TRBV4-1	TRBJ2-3	ASRDDRGTATDTQY
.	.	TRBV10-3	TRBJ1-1	AISESGRGVTEAF
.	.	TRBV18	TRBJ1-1	ASSPTAGDTEAF
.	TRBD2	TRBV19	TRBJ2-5	ASSMSGAGGPWETQY
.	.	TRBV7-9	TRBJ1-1	ASSFVNTEAF
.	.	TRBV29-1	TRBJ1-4	SVVGGEGATNEKLF
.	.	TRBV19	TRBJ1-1	ASSRRQGAF
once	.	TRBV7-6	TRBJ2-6	ASSHGGSGANVLT
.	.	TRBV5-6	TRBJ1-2	ASSWTLQDLSPDGYT
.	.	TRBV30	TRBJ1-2	AWSVSREVNGYT
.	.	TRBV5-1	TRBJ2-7	ASSLEGLPKGEQY